A single sample gave rise to the 26 T cell receptor beta chains below, sequenced in a study of OX40 agonist ivuxolimab in advanced cancers. Assay: immunoSEQ multiplex PCR; the TCRdb copy retains only in-frame clones and omits some. The top ten hold around 2% of the sample, which has some 60,000 clones, about 91% seen once. The source material was CD4+ or CD8+ T cells sorted from blood, sampled in a trial of the OX40 agonist ivuxolimab. Receptor source: an adult with an advanced solid tumor such as melanoma, head and neck, liver or kidney cancer.

The chain employs TRBV11-2 and TRBJ2-1; D possibly matches TRBD1 or TRBD2 (5 bases each). Trimming removed 5 bases at V and 8 bases at J, with 16 bases between. CDR3 length: 14 amino acids. Germline CDR1 SGHAT, CDR2 FQNNGV. CDR3 sequence: CASSPPGRWDEQFF. The CDR3 DNA follows: TGTGCCAGCAGCCCACCGGGACGATGGGATGAGCAGTTCTTC.

This chain connects TRBV12-5 to TRBJ1-1, with a possible D match to TRBD1 (6 bases). The CDR3 length is 14 residues. Trimming cost V 1 base and J 1 base, with 7 bases left between them. The V gene's germline CDR1 is LGHNT and CDR2 FRNRAP. CDR3 loop: CASGLGQENTEAFF. DNA of the CDR3: TGTGCTAGTGGTTTGGGACAGGAGAACACTGAAGCTTTCTTT.

The V call is TRBV12-5, the J call TRBJ1-6; weak D call: TRBD1 (6 bases). Trimming removed 1 base from V and 7 bases from J, with 8 bases in between. The CDR3 is made up of 14 amino acids. The germline V gene encodes CDR1 LGHNT and CDR2 FRNRAP. The CDR3: CASGLGGANSPLHF. In DNA form, the CDR3 reads TGTGCTAGTGGTTTGGGGGGGGCGAATTCACCCCTCCACTTT.

The V gene is TRBV7-3, the J gene TRBJ2-3, with D maybe TRBD2 (5 bases). CDR3 length: 14 amino acids. V lost 5 bases, J lost 1 base, and 10 bases lay in between. The germline V gene encodes CDR1 SGHTA and CDR2 FQGTGA. CDR3 in amino acids: CASSPGSGTDTQYF. DNA for the CDR3: TGTGCCAGCAGCCCGGGAAGCGGCACAGATACGCAGTATTTT. Combining the CDR3 with reference TRBV7-3 and TRBJ2-3 gives the whole variable domain GAGVSQTPSNKVTEKGKYVELRCDPISGHTALYWYRQSLGQGPEFLIYFQGTGAADDSGLPNDRFFAVRPEGSVSTLKIQRTERGDSAVYLCASSPGSGTDTQYFGPGTRLTVL.

The V and J genes are TRBV6-1 and TRBJ2-2; maybe TRBD2 (5 bases). Trimming took 7 bases from V and 7 from J, leaving 19 bases between them. The CDR3 has 15 residues. Germline V gene sequence: CDR1 MNHNS, CDR2 SASEGT. The CDR3 DNA reads TGTGCCAGCATGCCCGGGAACGGGTTCGGCGGGGAGCTGTTTTTT. This codes for CASMPGNGFGGELFF.

This clone was counted a few times. This chain links TRBV7-2 with TRBJ1-6; weak D call: TRBD1 (5 bases). Per germline, CDR1 SGHTA and CDR2 FQGNSA. V was shortened by 4 bases and J by 11 bases, with 24 bases between the two germline ends. The CDR3 totals 17 residues. Written as DNA, the CDR3 is TGTGCCAGCAGCTCCGATGGGACGGGGTCATGGGGCGCACCCCTCCACTTT. This translates into CASSSDGTGSWGAPLHF.

The sample holds a few counts of this clone. V usage is TRBV6-1 and J usage is TRBJ1-6, with 8 positions matching TRBD1. J was trimmed by 16 bases and V by 2 bases; bases with no gene match: 10. CDR1 is MNHNS and CDR2 is SASEGT in the germline V gene. The length of the CDR3 is 14 residues. CDR3 in amino acids: CASSEPLRTGRLHF. CDR3 nucleotides: TGTGCCAGCAGTGAACCACTAAGGACAGGGCGACTCCACTTT.

The chain couples TRBV2 to TRBJ2-1, with 9 bases lining up with TRBD1. J gave up 3 bases and V 6 bases, and 0 bases lay outside the gene matches. This CDR3 region has 13 residues. Germline V gives CDR1 SNHLY, CDR2 FYNNEI. As DNA, the CDR3 is TGTGCCAGCAGGACAGGGGGCTACAATGAGCAGTTCTTC. This gives the protein CASRTGGYNEQFF.

The CDR3 here is CASRQPGQGTDTQYF. The DNA for the CDR3 is TGTGCCAGCAGACAACCGGGACAGGGCACAGATACGCAGTATTTT. The V gene is TRBV27, the J gene TRBJ2-3, with 8 positions matching TRBD1. Germline V gives CDR1 MNHEY, CDR2 SMNVEV (reference sequence). Trimming removed 6 bases from V and 1 base from J; junction bases left unmatched: 6. The CDR3 consists of 15 residues.

The chain has TRBV19 and TRBJ1-5, with D hard to call. CDR1 is LNHDA and CDR2 is SQIVND in the germline V gene (reference sequence). This CDR3 contains 14 residues. The V end was cut by 6 bases, the J end by 3 bases, with 12 bases between. CDR3 protein: CASSLGPFNQPQHF. For the CDR3, the DNA is TGTGCCAGTAGCCTCGGTCCGTTCAATCAGCCCCAGCATTTT.

This clone was observed a single time. This chain links TRBV5-3 with TRBJ1-1; no clear D gene. TRBV5-3 is filed as an ORF, its function uncertain. The V end was cut by 4 bases, the J end by 1 base, with 11 bases between. The CDR3 is made up of 14 amino acids. CDR3 region: CARSLGLGNTEAFF. CDR3 coding DNA: TGTGCCAGAAGCCTTGGGTTGGGGAACACTGAAGCTTTCTTT.

The V gene is TRBV12-5, the J gene TRBJ2-5; D not certain. Germline loops: CDR1 LGHNT, CDR2 FRNRAP. Trimming stripped 4 bases from V and 7 bases from J, with 13 bases between. This CDR3 is built from 13 residues. DNA for the CDR3: TGTGCTAGTGGTTCCACCCCTGAAGGGACCCAGTACTTC. Its protein product is CASGSTPEGTQYF.

V gene TRBV9 combines with J gene TRBJ2-1; 10 nucleotides align to TRBD2. This CDR3 spans 14 amino acids. Losses at the gene ends were 3 bases for V and 12 bases for J; bases not matched to a gene: 9. Germline CDR1 SGDLS, CDR2 YYNGEE. The CDR3 sequence is CASSETSGFSGQFF. CDR3 DNA sequence: TGTGCCAGCAGCGAGACTAGCGGGTTCTCAGGGCAGTTCTTC.

This chain links TRBV6-1 with TRBJ1-5; the D is unclear. Germline CDR1 MNHNS, CDR2 SASEGT. The CDR3 is 15 residues long. V gave up 5 bases and J gave up 3 bases, with 14 bases separating them. In nucleotides, the CDR3 is TGTGCCAGCAGTCACCCCGCTAGCCCCAATCAGCCCCAGCATTTT. Translating it yields CASSHPASPNQPQHF.

The chain combines TRBV7-6 with TRBJ2-5, with D unresolved. V dropped 4 bases and J dropped 5 bases, with 11 bases sitting between them. Germline V CDR1 and CDR2: SGHVS, FNYEAQ. This CDR3 contains 13 residues. The CDR3 DNA is TGTGCCAGCAGCTCCGGCCAAGTGGAGACCCAGTACTTC. Translated, it gives CASSSGQVETQYF.

The rearrangement uses TRBV6-6 and TRBJ2-5; a weak D match, TRBD1 (6 bases). There are 16 residues in the CDR3. Germline CDR1 and CDR2: MNHNY and SVGAGI (reference sequence). The V and J ends lost 2 bases and 4 bases respectively, with 17 bases between them. CDR3 protein: CASSYPQGLGRETQYF. The DNA for the CDR3 is TGTGCCAGCAGTTACCCGCAGGGGTTGGGAAGAGAGACCCAGTACTTC.

This clone was counted once. The gene calls are TRBV6-1 and TRBJ2-1; tentatively, D is TRBD1 (6 bases). CDR1 and CDR2 (germline): MNHNS, SASEGT. V was clipped by 4 bases and J by 8 bases, with 9 bases between them. The CDR3 covers 12 residues. The CDR3 spells CASSGQVYEQFF. CDR3 coding DNA: TGTGCCAGCAGTGGACAGGTCTATGAGCAGTTCTTC.

On this clone: At one end, the junction sequence differs from germline, possibly due to a read error. This chain joins TRBV7-7 and TRBJ2-5; D is possibly TRBD2 (6 bases). The CDR3 is 13 residues long. Germline V CDR1 and CDR2: SSHAT, FNYEAQ (reference sequence). CDR3: CASSYREQETQYF. Written as DNA, the CDR3 is TGTGCTAGCAGTTATCGGGAGCAAGAGACCCAGTACTTC.

This clone has only one observation. The chain joins TRBV28 to TRBJ2-7; 7 bases line up with TRBD2. The germline gives CDR1 MDHEN, CDR2 SYDVKM. J gave up 2 bases and V 6 bases, and 7 bases lay outside the gene matches. The length of the CDR3 is 14 residues. The CDR3 DNA is TGTGCCAGCAGGGCGGGAGTTTTCCCCTACGAGCAGTACTTC. It translates to CASRAGVFPYEQYF.

The chain links TRBV19 to TRBJ1-5; 9 positions match TRBD1. The junction had 8 bases not matched to a gene; V was cut back by 5 bases and J by 3 bases. The CDR3 spans 16 residues. Germline V gene lookup returns CDR1 LNHDA and CDR2 SQIVND (reference sequence). The CDR3 region has the DNA TGTGCCAGTAGTCGGACAGGGGTAGGTATCAATCAGCCCCAGCATTTT. Amino acid sequence: CASSRTGVGINQPQHF. Together with reference TRBV19 and TRBJ1-5, the CDR3 gives the full variable domain: DGGITQSPKYLFRKEGQNVTLSCEQNLNHDAMYWYRQDPGQGLRLIYYSQIVNDFQKGDIAEGYSVSREKKESFPLTVTSAQKNPTAFYLCASSRTGVGINQPQHFGDGTRLSIL.

The chain joins TRBV4-3 to TRBJ1-6, with D unresolved. The V gene's germline CDR1 is LGHNA and CDR2 YSLEER. Trimming took off 2 bases at V and 7 bases at J, with 12 bases between the two ends. The CDR3 runs to 15 residues. The CDR3 DNA reads TGCGCCAGCAGCCAACGCCCCTCGGGGAATTCACCCCTCCACTTT. As protein: CASSQRPSGNSPLHF.

The V gene is TRBV7-9, the J gene TRBJ2-1, with TRBD2 matching 13 bases. The CDR3 is made up of 19 amino acids. V shed 6 bases, J shed 1 base, and the junction held 12 bases outside the gene matches. Germline lookup yields CDR1 SEHNR and CDR2 FQNEAQ (reference sequence). CDR3 sequence: CASRFGLAGAGVSYNEQFF. The CDR3 DNA is TGTGCCAGCAGATTCGGACTAGCGGGAGCGGGGGTTTCCTACAATGAGCAGTTCTTC. Full variable domain (rest looked up from reference TRBV7-9 and TRBJ2-1): DTGVSQNPRHKITKRGQNVTFRCDPISEHNRLYWYRQTLGQGPEFLTYFQNEAQLEKSRLLSDRFSAERPKGSFSTLEIQRTEQGDSAMYLCASRFGLAGAGVSYNEQFFGPGTRLTVL.

V and J are TRBV19 and TRBJ2-2, with TRBD1 matching 8 bases. The CDR3 extends over 14 amino acids. The ends lost 3 bases at V and 6 bases at J; junction bases unmatched: 3. From germline, CDR1 is LNHDA and CDR2 SQIVND (reference sequence). The CDR3: CASSMAGGPGELFF. The CDR3 bases are TGTGCCAGTAGTATGGCAGGGGGCCCCGGGGAGCTGTTTTTT.

The gene calls are TRBV18 and TRBJ2-5; TRBD2 might be the D (6 bases). The CDR3 runs to 14 residues. Germline V gives CDR1 KGHSH, CDR2 LQKENI. V dropped 2 bases and J dropped 2 bases, with 9 bases sitting between them. The CDR3 here is CASSPSGLQETQYF. CDR3 bases: TGTGCCAGCTCACCATCCGGACTACAAGAGACCCAGTACTTC.

V is TRBV9 and J is TRBJ2-7, with a weak D call TRBD2 (5 bases). Trimming shortened V by 0 bases and J by 6 bases, and 16 bases separated the two germline ends. The germline V gene encodes CDR1 SGDLS and CDR2 YYNGEE. CDR3 size: 15 residues. The CDR3 DNA is TGTGCCAGCAGCGTAGGGCCAGCTGAGGGCGGCGAGCAGTACTTC. Its protein product is CASSVGPAEGGEQYF.

This rearrangement joins TRBV10-2 to TRBJ2-1, with D tentatively TRBD1 or TRBD2 (6 bases each). This CDR3 is built from 15 residues. Germline CDR1 and CDR2: WSHSY and SAAADI. V gave up 2 bases and J gave up 3 bases, with 11 bases separating them. The CDR3 DNA sequence: TGCGCCAGCAGTGAGGGCGGGACAATCTACAATGAGCAGTTCTTC. Translated, it gives CASSEGGTIYNEQFF.